This T cell receptor (beta chain) was sequenced during a study of cytomegalovirus exposure and HLA in healthy donors. Broader study findings: Rare sequences made up most TCRs, while some public TCRs were found in many donors. Analysis was carried out at a later point, and it linked a missense DCLRE1C variant to TCR beta V- and J-gene trimming. Highest at DRB1 and lowest at HLA-C, TCR association rates differed among HLA loci in a later analysis. The study had only CMV serostatus as immune exposure information.

The PCR used 60 Vbeta and 13 Jbeta primers. Measured with immunoSEQ multiplex PCR; TCRdb has only the in-frame clones, and not every one. The data contain roughly 100,000 clones, roughly 85% of them singletons. Notes on this clone: The antigen is unknown.

The sample consisted of PBMCs. The receptor was derived from a man in his sixties in good health and CMV-seropositive.

This chain's CDR3 is CASSGRRAEAFF. DNA of the CDR3: TGTGCCAGCAGTGGACGGAGGGCTGAAGCTTTCTTT. The genes are TRBV7-8 and TRBJ1-1; D gene ambiguous. The CDR3 runs 12 residues. The V end lost 6 bases, the J end lost 6 bases, and 11 bases lay between the germline ends. Germline values: CDR1 SGHVS, CDR2 FQNEAQ.